Below, one T cell receptor (beta chain) is given with its context. Germline V gene data show CDR1 as LGHNA and CDR2 as YNFKEQ. V lost 0 bases and J lost 14, with 17 bases in between. CDR3 length: 14 amino acids. The sample is drawn from a study of blood T cell repertoires in COVID-19. In the authors' methods: Estimation of nucleated cell counts was performed using reference gene primer amplification. Profiled with immunoSEQ multiplex PCR; TCRdb holds only in-frame clones, not every one. That table gives V, J and clone size, and the DNA gave D and trimming. Counted here are around 25,000 clones, almost 90% occurring once; the ten biggest clones make up 11%.

The chain carries TRBV4-2 and TRBJ1-3; D gene ambiguous. Input material: peripheral blood. The sequence came from a man in his sixties or seventies with acute or convalescent COVID-19. The CDR3 region has the DNA TGTGCCAGCAGCCAAGATCGGGGAAGGGTGGAGGTATATTTT. Translating it yields CASSQDRGRVEVYF.